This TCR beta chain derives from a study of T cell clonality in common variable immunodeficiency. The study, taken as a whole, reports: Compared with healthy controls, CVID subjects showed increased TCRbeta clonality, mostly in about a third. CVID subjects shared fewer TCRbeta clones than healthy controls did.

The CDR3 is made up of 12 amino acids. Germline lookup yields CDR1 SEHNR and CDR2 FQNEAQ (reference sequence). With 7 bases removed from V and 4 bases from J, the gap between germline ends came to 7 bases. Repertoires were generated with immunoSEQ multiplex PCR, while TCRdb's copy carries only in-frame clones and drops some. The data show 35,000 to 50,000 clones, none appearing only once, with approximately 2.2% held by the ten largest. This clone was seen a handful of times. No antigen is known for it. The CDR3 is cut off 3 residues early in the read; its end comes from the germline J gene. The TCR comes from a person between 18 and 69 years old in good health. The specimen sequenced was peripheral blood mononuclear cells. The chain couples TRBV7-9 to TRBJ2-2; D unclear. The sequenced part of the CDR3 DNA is TGTGCCAGCACTCCCTTCACCGGGGAG. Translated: CASTPFTGE. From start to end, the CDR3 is CASTPFTGELFF.